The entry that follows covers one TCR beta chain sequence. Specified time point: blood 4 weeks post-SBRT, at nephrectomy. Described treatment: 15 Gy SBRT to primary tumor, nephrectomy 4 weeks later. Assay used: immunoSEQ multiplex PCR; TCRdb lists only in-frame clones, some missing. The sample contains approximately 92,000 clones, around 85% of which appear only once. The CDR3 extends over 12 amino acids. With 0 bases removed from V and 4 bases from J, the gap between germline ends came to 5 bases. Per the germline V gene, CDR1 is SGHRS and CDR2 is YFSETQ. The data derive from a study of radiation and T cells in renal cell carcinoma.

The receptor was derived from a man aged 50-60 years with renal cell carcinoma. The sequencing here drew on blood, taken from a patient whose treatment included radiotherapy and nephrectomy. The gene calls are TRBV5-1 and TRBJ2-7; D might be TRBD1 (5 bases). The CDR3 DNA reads TGCGCCAGCAGCTTGGACAGGTACGAGCAGTACTTC. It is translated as CASSLDRYEQYF.